One and the same sample provided the 13 T cell receptor beta chains below, sequenced in a study of CD8 T cells in Susac syndrome. Random hexamers served to reverse transcribe roughly 0.45 to 1 ug RNA. TCRdb passed the immunoSEQ multiplex PCR reads through MiXCR, listing each CDR3 protein once. The sample consists of 180,000 or so distinct CDR3 sequences, 90% to 96% of them appearing once. The sample was CD4+ T cells from PBMCs. The receptors were gathered from a human donor with multiple sclerosis.

The table lists this clonotype with a count of one. CDR3 DNA: TGTGCCAGCAGCTTAGGGGTAGGCCACTCACCCCTCCACTTT. Protein sequence: CASSLGVGHSPLHF. The gene calls are TRBV7-8 and TRBJ1-6; D gene uncertain. V dropped 1 base and J dropped 10 bases, with 11 bases sitting between them. The germline gives CDR1 SGHVS, CDR2 FQNEAQ. CDR3 length: 14 residues.

The rearrangement uses TRBV2 and TRBJ2-7; no firm D call. The length of the CDR3 is 13 residues. V was cut by 7 bases and J by 3 bases, with 13 bases left in between. Germline V gene sequence: CDR1 SNHLY, CDR2 FYNNEI. The CDR3 region is CASNFLNLYEQYF. The CDR3 coding sequence is TGTGCCAGCAACTTTCTTAACCTCTACGAGCAGTACTTC.

This chain links TRBV30 with TRBJ2-7, with D possibly being TRBD1 (5 bases). V dropped 2 bases and J dropped 3 bases, with 8 bases sitting between them. Germline V gene data show CDR1 as GTSNPN and CDR2 as SVGIG (reference sequence). The CDR3 runs 12 residues. The CDR3 DNA follows: TGTGCCTGGAGTACAGGATTCTACGAGCAGTACTTC. Translated: CAWSTGFYEQYF.

The chain links TRBV7-8 to TRBJ2-1, with 9 positions matching TRBD2. This CDR3 comprises 17 residues. Trimming removed 2 bases from V and 5 bases from J; junction bases left unmatched: 10. Looked up from germline, CDR1 is SGHVS and CDR2 is FQNEAQ. In DNA, the CDR3 is TGTGCCAGCAGCTTATACCGCGGGGGGGCCCGAGACAATGAGCAGTTCTTC. Protein: CASSLYRGGARDNEQFF.

The CDR3 loop is CASRMMKGARDKNIQYF. The CDR3 nucleotides are TGTGCCAGCAGAATGATGAAGGGGGCGCGGGACAAAAACATTCAGTACTTC. The chain joins TRBV28 to TRBJ2-4; possibly TRBD1 for D (7 bases). The V gene lost 6 bases and the J gene lost 3 bases, with 21 bases spanning the gap. Germline assignment: CDR1 MDHEN and CDR2 SYDVKM. CDR3 length equals 17 residues.

The CDR3 coding sequence is TGTGCCAGCAGTTTGGGGGGTGGCATGGGAAAGACCCAGTACTTC. Its protein product is CASSLGGGMGKTQYF. The V call is TRBV12-3 or TRBV12-4, the J call TRBJ2-5; D is perhaps TRBD2 (6 bases). CDR3 length equals 15 residues. V was cut by 3 bases and J by 6 bases, with 17 bases left in between.

This chain uses TRBV12-3 or TRBV12-4 with TRBJ2-7; 8 bases line up with TRBD2. Trimming cost V 5 bases and J 3 bases; bases outside gene matches: 9. This CDR3 is built from 15 residues. The CDR3 protein is CASSLSGGAYYEQYF. Here the CDR3 DNA reads TGTGCCAGCAGTCTCTCCGGGGGGGCCTACTACGAGCAGTACTTC.

V is TRBV9 and J is TRBJ2-7; D is ambiguous. This CDR3 region has 14 residues. V lost 0 bases and J lost 1, with 8 bases in between. Germline assignment: CDR1 SGDLS and CDR2 YYNGEE. CDR3 protein: CASSVAGTSYEQYF. CDR3 DNA sequence: TGTGCCAGCAGCGTAGCGGGCACATCCTACGAGCAGTACTTC.

This chain links TRBV29-1 with TRBJ2-2; a possible D gene is TRBD1 (5 bases). The V gene's germline CDR1 is SQVTM and CDR2 ANQGSEA. The CDR3 loop spans 11 amino acids. Trimming left V 6 bases short and J 6 bases short, with 8 bases between. CDR3 protein: CSVAGSGELFF. The DNA of the CDR3 is TGCAGCGTAGCAGGGTCCGGGGAGCTGTTTTTT.

This clonotype was counted a few times. This rearrangement joins TRBV5-4 to TRBJ2-5; D ambiguous. Trimming left V 1 base short and J 1 base short, with 5 bases between. The germline V gene has CDR1 SGHNT and CDR2 YYREEE (reference sequence). The CDR3 loop spans 13 amino acids. This chain's CDR3 is CASSLRLQETQYF. DNA of the CDR3: TGTGCCAGCAGCTTGCGTCTCCAAGAGACCCAGTACTTC.

The chain is built from TRBV29-1 and TRBJ1-2, with D possibly being TRBD1 (5 bases). Deletions cut 5 bases from V and 0 bases from J, with 10 bases between. CDR1 and CDR2 from the germline V gene are SQVTM and ANQGSEA. The CDR3 extends over 13 amino acids. Here the CDR3 reads CSVSGRANYGYTF. The CDR3 nucleotides are TGCAGCGTTAGCGGCAGGGCTAACTATGGCTACACCTTC.

The chain has TRBV28 and TRBJ2-7; D may be TRBD1 (5 bases). Trimming took 3 bases from V and 6 from J, leaving 9 bases between them. Per the germline V gene, CDR1 is MDHEN and CDR2 is SYDVKM. The CDR3 contains 12 residues. The CDR3 loop reads CASSLTVTEQYF. The CDR3 DNA follows: TGTGCCAGCAGTTTGACAGTAACCGAGCAGTACTTC.

The J gene is TRBJ1-5, the V gene TRBV30; 7 bases are shared with TRBD1. The CDR3 is 14 amino acids. J was trimmed by 2 bases and V by 3 bases; bases with no gene match: 4. Germline CDR1 and CDR2: GTSNPN and SVGIG (reference sequence). CDR3 DNA sequence: TGTGCCTGGAGCGCGGGACAGCGCAATCAGCCCCAGCATTTT. Its protein is CAWSAGQRNQPQHF.